This T cell receptor (beta chain) was sequenced for a study of blood T cell repertoires in COVID-19. Across the whole study: Collection of acute and convalescent COVID-19 samples took place in the United States, Italy and Spain. PBMCs, B-cell-depleted T cells, or T cells provided the cDNA or gDNA that made up the material.

Germline loops: CDR1 LNHDA, CDR2 SQIVND (reference sequence). The CDR3 is 12 amino acids. Remarks on this clone: Germline and junction disagree at one end, which may indicate a read error.

The authors' processing: The authors estimated nucleated cell counts from reference gene primer amplification. Clones were sequenced by immunoSEQ multiplex PCR, and TCRdb holds only the in-frame ones, with some missing. D and trimming come from the DNA, and the V and J calls and clone size come from that table. The sample records under 350,000 clones, about nine tenths being singletons. The gene calls are TRBV19 and TRBJ1-4; D is perhaps TRBD1 (6 bases). This TCR was sampled from a man aged 45 to 65 with acute or convalescent COVID-19. The material sequenced was peripheral blood. CDR3 nucleotides: TGTGCCAGTAGTGTAGACAGGGAAAAACTGTTTTTT. It encodes CASSVDREKLFF.